This TCR beta chain derives from a study of blood T cell repertoires in COVID-19. TCRdb's copy holds only in-frame clones and misses some; the assay was immunoSEQ multiplex PCR. This table has some 76,000 clones, roughly 90% appearing once. Sequenced sample: peripheral blood. The origin of this receptor is a man older than 75 in a cohort sampled during active COVID-19.

CDR3 in DNA: TGTGCCAGTAGCCCCCGGACAGGGGATGGCAATCAGCCCCAGCATTTT. This codes for CASSPRTGDGNQPQHF. This chain uses TRBV19 with TRBJ1-5; 9 nucleotides match TRBD1. V was pared by 6 bases and J by 2 bases, with 8 bases of the junction left unmatched. Per germline, CDR1 LNHDA and CDR2 SQIVND (reference sequence). This CDR3 has 16 residues.